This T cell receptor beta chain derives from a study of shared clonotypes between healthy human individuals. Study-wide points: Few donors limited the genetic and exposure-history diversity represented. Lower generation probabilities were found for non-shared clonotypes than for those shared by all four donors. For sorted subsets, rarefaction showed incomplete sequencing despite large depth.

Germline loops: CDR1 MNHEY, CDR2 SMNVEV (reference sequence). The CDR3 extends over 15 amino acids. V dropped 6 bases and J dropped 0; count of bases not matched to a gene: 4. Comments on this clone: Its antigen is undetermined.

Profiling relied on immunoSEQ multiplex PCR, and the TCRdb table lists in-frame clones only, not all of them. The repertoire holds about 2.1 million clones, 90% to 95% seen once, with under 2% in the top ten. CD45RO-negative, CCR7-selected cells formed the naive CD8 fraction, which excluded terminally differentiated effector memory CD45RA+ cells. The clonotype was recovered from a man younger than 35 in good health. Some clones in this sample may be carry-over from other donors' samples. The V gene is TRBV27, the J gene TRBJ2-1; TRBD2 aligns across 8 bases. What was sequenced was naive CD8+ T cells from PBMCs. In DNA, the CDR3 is TGTGCCAGCAGGTGGCTAGCGGGCTCCTACAATGAGCAGTTCTTC. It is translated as CASRWLAGSYNEQFF.